Presented here are 11 T cell receptor beta chains from one specimen sequenced in a study of identical twins. TCRdb reprocessed the 5' RACE reads via MiXCR and lists one record per CDR3 protein. The sample lists hundreds of thousands of distinct CDR3 sequences, around 8.8% occurring once. This sample was also put to use in a study of yellow fever vaccine responses in identical twins.

The sequenced sample was memory (CD45RO+) T cells sorted from blood. The source of these receptors is a woman younger than 35 in good health.

The rearrangement uses TRBV6-2 or TRBV6-3 and TRBJ2-2; TRBD1 might be the D (7 bases). V was pared by 10 bases and J by 5 bases, with 23 bases between. The CDR3 loop spans 16 amino acids. CDR1 and CDR2 from the germline V gene are MNHEY and SVGEGT. CDR3 sequence: CATLLTGTPVTGELFF. The CDR3 DNA follows: TGTGCCACTTTATTGACAGGGACTCCTGTTACCGGGGAGCTGTTTTTT.

This clonotype has only a few counts. The chain has TRBV3-1 and TRBJ2-3, with TRBD2 as a possible D gene (6 bases). CDR3 length: 18 residues. V dropped 3 bases and J dropped 3 bases, with 22 bases sitting between them. CDR1 LGHDT and CDR2 YNNKEL come from the germline V gene (reference sequence). Written as DNA, the CDR3 is TGTGCCAGCAGCCATTGGGGAGTGGGCGGAGGGATTACAGATACGCAGTATTTT. Residues: CASSHWGVGGGITDTQYF.

A few counts support this clonotype. The V gene is TRBV28, the J gene TRBJ1-2; D uncertain. Looked up from germline, CDR1 is MDHEN and CDR2 is SYDVKM. Trimming left V 4 bases short and J 1 base short, with 13 bases between. The length of the CDR3 is 15 residues. The CDR3: CASSSNTLNNYGYTF. DNA for the CDR3: TGTGCCAGCAGTTCAAATACTTTGAATAACTATGGCTACACCTTC.

This rearrangement joins TRBV2 to TRBJ2-3; D unclear. Germline lookup yields CDR1 SNHLY and CDR2 FYNNEI. Trimming shortened V by 0 bases and J by 5 bases, and 3 bases separated the two germline ends. This CDR3 comprises 12 residues. The CDR3 DNA is TGTGCCAGCAGTGAAGCCAAAGATACGCAGTATTTT. This translates into CASSEAKDTQYF.

This clonotype was found many times. The V and J genes are TRBV3-1 and TRBJ2-3; 8 nucleotides line up with TRBD2. V was pared by 2 bases and J by 1 base, with 2 bases of the junction left unmatched. In germline, CDR1 is LGHDT, CDR2 YNNKEL (reference sequence). The CDR3 extends over 15 amino acids. The CDR3 sequence: CASSQPGGGTDTQYF. The CDR3 nucleotides are TGTGCCAGCAGCCAACCGGGGGGGGGCACAGATACGCAGTATTTT.

This clonotype was observed a few times. The CDR3 DNA follows: TGTGCCAGCAGTTCCCCCAGGGCAGGGGCCCAAGAGACCCAGTACTTC. The encoded protein is CASSSPRAGAQETQYF. The genes are TRBV28 and TRBJ2-5; the D gene is possibly TRBD1 (6 bases). Germline assignment: CDR1 MDHEN and CDR2 SYDVKM. The CDR3 is 16 residues long. Trimming removed 4 bases at V and 1 base at J, with 16 bases between.

The table lists this clonotype with a few counts. The chain joins TRBV24-1 to TRBJ2-5, with 10 bases fitting TRBD1. Germline V CDR1 and CDR2: KGHDR, SFDVKD. Trimming cost V 5 bases and J 5 bases; bases outside gene matches: 4. The CDR3 totals 14 residues. The CDR3 reads CATSGQGAWETQYF. The CDR3 DNA sequence: TGTGCCACCAGTGGACAGGGGGCTTGGGAGACCCAGTACTTC.

A few counts support this clonotype. CDR3 sequence: CATSSNSGGAYNEQFF. The CDR3 region has the DNA TGTGCCACCAGCAGCAATAGCGGGGGGGCTTACAATGAGCAGTTCTTC. The genes are TRBV15 and TRBJ2-1; 11 nucleotides align to TRBD2. Germline trimming cut 3 bases from V and 4 bases from J; bases unmatched to any gene: 5. From germline, CDR1 is LNHNV and CDR2 YYDKDF (reference sequence). CDR3 size: 16 residues.

The J gene is TRBJ1-2, the V gene TRBV10-3; 8 bases are shared with TRBD1. CDR1 ENHRY and CDR2 SYGVKD come from the germline V gene. V was clipped by 7 bases and J by 7 bases; unmatched bases: 8. The CDR3 runs to 13 residues. CDR3 sequence reads: CAINEDRASGYTF. The CDR3 nucleotides read TGTGCCATCAACGAGGACAGGGCCAGTGGCTACACCTTC.

In its sample, this clonotype was seen a few times. J is TRBJ2-3 and V is TRBV11-1; a possible D gene is TRBD1 (5 bases). The CDR3 covers 14 residues. Per germline, CDR1 SGHAT and CDR2 FQDESV (reference sequence). V was trimmed by 4 bases and J by 0 bases, leaving 8 bases between them. This chain's CDR3 is CASSYRSSTDTQYF. For the CDR3, the DNA is TGTGCCAGCAGCTACAGGAGTAGCACAGATACGCAGTATTTT.

This clonotype was picked up many times. The CDR3 here is CASRYNEQFF. In nucleotides, the CDR3 is TGTGCCAGCAGGTACAATGAGCAGTTCTTC. The V gene is TRBV2, the J gene TRBJ2-1, with unresolved D. Between the trimmed V and J ends, which lost 6 bases and 4 bases, there was a span of 1 base. This CDR3 is built from 10 residues. CDR1 and CDR2 from the germline V gene are SNHLY and FYNNEI.